This TCR beta chain was found in a study of blood T cell repertoires in COVID-19. Study members were between about 18 and 100 years old and lived in approximately 25 US regions. The study assigned cohorts using participant-reported clinical history. Among Cohort 3 donors, those recovered had two negative PCRs, clearance, or symptom resolution. As processed by the authors: Estimation of nucleated cell counts relied on the amplification of reference gene primers. Sequencing used immunoSEQ multiplex PCR; TCRdb keeps in-frame clones, though not all of them. V and J calls and clone size are copied from that table; D and trimming were computed from the DNA. The sample lists around 160,000 clones, 80% occurring once. This sequence originates from a woman aged 60-75 years who had recovered from COVID-19. The sample was PBMCs or T cells enriched from blood (not recorded which).

In DNA, the CDR3 is TGTGCCAGCCGGAGGGCACCTGACACTGAAGCTTTCTTT. Amino acids: CASRRAPDTEAFF. The chain uses TRBV2 and TRBJ1-1; D not certain. This CDR3 is 13 amino acids long. CDR1 is SNHLY, CDR2 FYNNEI, per germline. V was cut by 8 bases and J by 3 bases, with 13 bases left in between.